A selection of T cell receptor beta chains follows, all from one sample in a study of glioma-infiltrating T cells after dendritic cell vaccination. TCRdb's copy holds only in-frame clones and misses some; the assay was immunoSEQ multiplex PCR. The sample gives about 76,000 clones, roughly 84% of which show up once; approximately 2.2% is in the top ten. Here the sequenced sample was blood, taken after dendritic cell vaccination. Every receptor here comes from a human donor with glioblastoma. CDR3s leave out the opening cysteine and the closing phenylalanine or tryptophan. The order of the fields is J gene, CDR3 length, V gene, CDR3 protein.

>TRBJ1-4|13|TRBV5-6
ASSFQGATNEKLF
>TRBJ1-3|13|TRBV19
ASSIALSSGNTIY
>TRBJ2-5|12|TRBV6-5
ASSYVGREETQY
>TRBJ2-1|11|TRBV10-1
ASSDGGSGEQF
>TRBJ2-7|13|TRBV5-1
ASSTGQGKSHEQY
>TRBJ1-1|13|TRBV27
ASRRGRGMNTEAF
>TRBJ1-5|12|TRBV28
AILQGIGNQPQH
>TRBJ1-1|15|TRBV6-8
ASSPGTGEQENTEAF
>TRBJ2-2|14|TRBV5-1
ASSSSGTTNTGELF
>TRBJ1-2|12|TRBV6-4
ASSYRGGGYGYT
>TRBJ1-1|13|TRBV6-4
ASSVLRSPGTEAF
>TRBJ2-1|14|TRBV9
ASSAETKPRGNEQF
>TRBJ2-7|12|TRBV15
ATSRVGLSYEQY
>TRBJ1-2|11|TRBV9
ASSVERDYGYT
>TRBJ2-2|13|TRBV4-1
ASSPLGGGTGELF
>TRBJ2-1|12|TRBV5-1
ASSPGEGRYEQF
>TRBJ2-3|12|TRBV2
ASSAQGAKDTQY
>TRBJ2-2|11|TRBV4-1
ASSQEAAGELF
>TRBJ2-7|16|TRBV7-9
ASSPFRASGGRTYEQY
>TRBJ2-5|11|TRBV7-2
ASSSDRVETQY
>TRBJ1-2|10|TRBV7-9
ASSLDGHPYT
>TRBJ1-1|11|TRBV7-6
ASSLAESTEAF
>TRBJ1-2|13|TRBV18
ASSPQTEVNYGYT
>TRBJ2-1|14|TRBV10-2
ASSETSGSFDNEQF
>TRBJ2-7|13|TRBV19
ASSTSGTRLYEQY
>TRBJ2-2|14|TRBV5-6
ASSLWRTGLRGELF
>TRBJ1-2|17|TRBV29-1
SVEVGAMGQGSMGHGYT
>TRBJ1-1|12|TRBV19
ASSTQGKNTEAF
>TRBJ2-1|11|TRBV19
ASSIPRDNEQF
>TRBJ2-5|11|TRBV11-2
ASSLAGFKTQY
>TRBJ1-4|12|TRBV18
ASSPSRVEEKLF
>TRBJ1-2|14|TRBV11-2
ASSLDRQGVRYGYT
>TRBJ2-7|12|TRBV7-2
ASSLVTNLYEQY
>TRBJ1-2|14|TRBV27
ASSPSFGPRGFGYT
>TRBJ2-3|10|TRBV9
ASSVLSDTQY
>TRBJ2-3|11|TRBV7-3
ASSLTHTDTQY
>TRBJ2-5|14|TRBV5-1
ASSPWTSGGQETQY
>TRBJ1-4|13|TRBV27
ANPTGFATNEKLF
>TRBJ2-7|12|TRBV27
ASNPLAGSGEQY
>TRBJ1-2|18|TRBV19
ASSTISSYSRGAVNYGYT
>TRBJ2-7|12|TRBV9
ASSGDGSSYEQY
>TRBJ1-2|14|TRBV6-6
ASRPGRQGGDYGYT
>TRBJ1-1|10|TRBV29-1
SGGEGDTEAF
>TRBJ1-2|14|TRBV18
ASSPKPHSDTGGYT
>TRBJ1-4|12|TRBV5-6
ASSFGRVDEKLF
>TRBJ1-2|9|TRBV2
ASVENYGYT
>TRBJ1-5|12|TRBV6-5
ASSYSAGGQPQH
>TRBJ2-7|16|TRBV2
ASSEGRGRLAATYEQY